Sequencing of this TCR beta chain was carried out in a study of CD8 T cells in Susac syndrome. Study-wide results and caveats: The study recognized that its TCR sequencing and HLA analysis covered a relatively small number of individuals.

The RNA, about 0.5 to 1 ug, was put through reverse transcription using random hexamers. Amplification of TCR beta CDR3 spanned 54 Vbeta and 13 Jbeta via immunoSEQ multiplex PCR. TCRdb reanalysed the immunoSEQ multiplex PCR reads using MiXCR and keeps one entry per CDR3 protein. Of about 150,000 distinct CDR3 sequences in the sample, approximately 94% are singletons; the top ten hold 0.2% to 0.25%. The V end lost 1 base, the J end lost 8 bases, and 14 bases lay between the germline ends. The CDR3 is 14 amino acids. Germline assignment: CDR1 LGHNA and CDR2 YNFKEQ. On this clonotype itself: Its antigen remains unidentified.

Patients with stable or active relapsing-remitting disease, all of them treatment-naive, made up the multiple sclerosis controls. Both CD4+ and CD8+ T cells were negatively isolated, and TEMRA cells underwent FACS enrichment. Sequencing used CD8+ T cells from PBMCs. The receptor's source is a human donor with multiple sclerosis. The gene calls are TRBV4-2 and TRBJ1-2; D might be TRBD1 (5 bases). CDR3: CASSQGVGDRGYTF. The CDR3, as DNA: TGTGCCAGCAGCCAAGGTGTGGGGGACCGAGGCTACACCTTC.